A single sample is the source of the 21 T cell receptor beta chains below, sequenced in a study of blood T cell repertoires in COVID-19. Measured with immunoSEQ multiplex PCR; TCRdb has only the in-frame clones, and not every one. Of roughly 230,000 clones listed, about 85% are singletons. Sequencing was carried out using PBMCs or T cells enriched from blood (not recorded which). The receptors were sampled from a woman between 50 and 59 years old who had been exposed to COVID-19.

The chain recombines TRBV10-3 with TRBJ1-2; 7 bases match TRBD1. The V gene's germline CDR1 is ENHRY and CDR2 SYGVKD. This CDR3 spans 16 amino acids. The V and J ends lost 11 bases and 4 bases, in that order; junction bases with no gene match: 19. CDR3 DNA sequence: TGTGCCTCCAACCCCGGGACAGCCTTCCTCGGCTATGGCTACACCTTC. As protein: CASNPGTAFLGYGYTF.

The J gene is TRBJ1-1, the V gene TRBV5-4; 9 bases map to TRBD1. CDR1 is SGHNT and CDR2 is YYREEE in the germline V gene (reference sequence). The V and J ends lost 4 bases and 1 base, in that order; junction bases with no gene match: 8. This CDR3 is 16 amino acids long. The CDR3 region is CASSPQGARGNTEAFF. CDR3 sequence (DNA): TGTGCCAGCAGCCCACAGGGGGCTCGAGGGAACACTGAAGCTTTCTTT.

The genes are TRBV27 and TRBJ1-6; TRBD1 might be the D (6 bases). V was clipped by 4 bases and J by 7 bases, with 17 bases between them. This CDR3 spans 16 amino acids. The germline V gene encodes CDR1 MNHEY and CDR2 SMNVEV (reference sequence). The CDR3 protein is CASSSLRGLGNSPLHF. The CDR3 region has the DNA TGTGCCAGCAGTTCTCTCAGGGGATTGGGAAATTCACCCCTCCACTTT.

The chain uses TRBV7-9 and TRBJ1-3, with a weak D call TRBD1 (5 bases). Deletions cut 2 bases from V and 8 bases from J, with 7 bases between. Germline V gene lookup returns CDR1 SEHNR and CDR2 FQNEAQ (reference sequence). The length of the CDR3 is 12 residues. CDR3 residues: CASSLQGYTIYF. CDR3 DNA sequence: TGTGCCAGCAGCTTACAGGGATACACCATATATTTT. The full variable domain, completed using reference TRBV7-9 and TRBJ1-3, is DTGVSQNPRHKITKRGQNVTFRCDPISEHNRLYWYRQTLGQGPEFLTYFQNEAQLEKSRLLSDRFSAERPKGSFSTLEIQRTEQGDSAMYLCASSLQGYTIYFGEGSWLTVV.

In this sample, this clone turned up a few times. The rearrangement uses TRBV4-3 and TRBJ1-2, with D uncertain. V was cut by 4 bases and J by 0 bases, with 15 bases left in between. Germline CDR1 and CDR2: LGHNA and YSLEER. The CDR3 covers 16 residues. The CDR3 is CASSREAGGSNYGYTF. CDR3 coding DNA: TGCGCCAGCAGCCGTGAGGCGGGAGGGTCTAACTATGGCTACACCTTC.

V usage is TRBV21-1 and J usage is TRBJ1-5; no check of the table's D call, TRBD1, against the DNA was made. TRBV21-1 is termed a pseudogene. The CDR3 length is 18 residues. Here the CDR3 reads CASSITHSPIAGYQPQHF. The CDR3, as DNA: TGTGCCAGCAGCATTACGCACAGTCCCATAGCAGGGTATCAGCCCCAGCATTTT.

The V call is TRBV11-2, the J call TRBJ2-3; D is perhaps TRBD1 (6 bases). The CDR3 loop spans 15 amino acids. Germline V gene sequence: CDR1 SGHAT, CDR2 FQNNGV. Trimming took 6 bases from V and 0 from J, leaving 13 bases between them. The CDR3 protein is CASSPSGVSTDTQYF. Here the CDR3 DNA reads TGTGCCAGCAGTCCTTCAGGGGTCAGCACAGATACGCAGTATTTT.

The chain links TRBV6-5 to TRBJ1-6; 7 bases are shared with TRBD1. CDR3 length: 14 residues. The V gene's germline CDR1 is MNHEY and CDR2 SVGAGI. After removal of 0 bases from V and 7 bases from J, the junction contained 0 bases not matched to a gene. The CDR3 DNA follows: TGTGCCAGCAGTTACTCGACAGGGAATTCACCCCTCCACTTT. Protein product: CASSYSTGNSPLHF.

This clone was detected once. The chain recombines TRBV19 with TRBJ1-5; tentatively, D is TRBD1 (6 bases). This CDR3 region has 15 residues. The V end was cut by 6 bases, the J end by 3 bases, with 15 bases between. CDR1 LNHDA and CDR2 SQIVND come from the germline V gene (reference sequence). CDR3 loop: CASRGWTASNQPQHF. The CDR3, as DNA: TGTGCCAGTAGGGGTTGGACAGCTTCCAATCAGCCCCAGCATTTT.

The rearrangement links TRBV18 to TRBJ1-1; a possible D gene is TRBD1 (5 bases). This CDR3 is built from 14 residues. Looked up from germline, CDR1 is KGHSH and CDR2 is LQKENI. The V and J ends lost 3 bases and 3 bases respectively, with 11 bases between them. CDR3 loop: CASSPPGKDTEAFF. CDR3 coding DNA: TGTGCCAGCTCACCCCCAGGGAAGGACACTGAAGCTTTCTTT.

This CDR3 reads CASSYSGEGETQYF. CDR3 coding DNA: TGCGCCAGCAGTTATTCGGGTGAGGGAGAGACCCAGTACTTC. The chain combines TRBV10-2 with TRBJ2-5, with D possibly being TRBD2 (5 bases). This CDR3 comprises 14 residues. Per the germline V gene, CDR1 is WSHSY and CDR2 is SAAADI. With 5 bases removed from V and 4 bases from J, the gap between germline ends came to 14 bases.

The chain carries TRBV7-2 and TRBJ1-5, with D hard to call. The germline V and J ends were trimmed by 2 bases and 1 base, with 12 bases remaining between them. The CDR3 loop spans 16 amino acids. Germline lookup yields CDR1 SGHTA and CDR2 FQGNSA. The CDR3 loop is CASSLLAGLSNQPQHF. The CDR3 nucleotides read TGTGCCAGCAGCTTACTAGCGGGTCTGAGCAATCAGCCCCAGCATTTT.

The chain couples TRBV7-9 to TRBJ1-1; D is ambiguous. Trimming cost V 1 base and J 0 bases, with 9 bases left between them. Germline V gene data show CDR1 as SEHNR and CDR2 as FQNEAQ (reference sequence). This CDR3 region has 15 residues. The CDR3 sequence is CASSLGAEMNTEAFF. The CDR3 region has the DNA TGTGCCAGCAGCTTAGGGGCAGAGATGAACACTGAAGCTTTCTTT.

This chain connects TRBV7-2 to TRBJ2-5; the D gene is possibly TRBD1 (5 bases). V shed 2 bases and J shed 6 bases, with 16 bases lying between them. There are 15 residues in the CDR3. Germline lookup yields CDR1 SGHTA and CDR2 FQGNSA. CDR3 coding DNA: TGTGCCAGCAGCTTAAGTGGGCAGGGATGGCAGACCCAGTACTTC. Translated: CASSLSGQGWQTQYF.

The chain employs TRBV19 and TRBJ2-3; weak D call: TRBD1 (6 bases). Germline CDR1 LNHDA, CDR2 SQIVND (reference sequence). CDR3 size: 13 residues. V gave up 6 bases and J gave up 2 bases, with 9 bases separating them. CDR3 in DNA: TGTGCCAGTAGAAGGGGGTCCACAGATACGCAGTATTTT. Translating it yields CASRRGSTDTQYF.

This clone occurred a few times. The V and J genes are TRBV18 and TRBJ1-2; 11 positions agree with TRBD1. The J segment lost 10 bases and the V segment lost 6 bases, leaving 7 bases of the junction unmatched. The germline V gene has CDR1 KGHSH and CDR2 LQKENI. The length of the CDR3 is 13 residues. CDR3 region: CASSPLGQGDYTF. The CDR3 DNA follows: TGTGCCAGCTCGCCCTTGGGACAGGGGGACTACACCTTC. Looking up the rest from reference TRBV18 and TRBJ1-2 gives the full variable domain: NAGVMQNPRHLVRRRGQEARLRCSPMKGHSHVYWYRQLPEEGLKFMVYLQKENIIDESGMPKERFSAEFPKEGPSILRIQQVVRGDSAAYFCASSPLGQGDYTFGSGTRLTVV.

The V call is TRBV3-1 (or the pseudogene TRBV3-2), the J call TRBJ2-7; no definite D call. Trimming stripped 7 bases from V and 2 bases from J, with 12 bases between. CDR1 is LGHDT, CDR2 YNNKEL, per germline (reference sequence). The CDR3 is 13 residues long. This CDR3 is CASKNSDTYEQYF. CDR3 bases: TGTGCCAGCAAAAACAGTGACACCTACGAGCAGTACTTC.

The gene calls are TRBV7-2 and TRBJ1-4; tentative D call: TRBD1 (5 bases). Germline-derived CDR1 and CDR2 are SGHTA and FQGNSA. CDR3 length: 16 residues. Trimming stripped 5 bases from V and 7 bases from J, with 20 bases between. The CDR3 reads CASSKQGIGWSEKLFF. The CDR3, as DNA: TGTGCCAGCAGCAAGCAGGGAATCGGGTGGAGTGAAAAACTGTTTTTT.

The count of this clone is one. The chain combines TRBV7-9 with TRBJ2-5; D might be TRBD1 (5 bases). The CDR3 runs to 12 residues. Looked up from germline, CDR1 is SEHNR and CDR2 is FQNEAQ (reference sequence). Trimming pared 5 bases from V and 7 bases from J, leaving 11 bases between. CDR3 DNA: TGTGCCAGCAGCCCCCCGCAGGGGACCCAGTACTTC. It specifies CASSPPQGTQYF. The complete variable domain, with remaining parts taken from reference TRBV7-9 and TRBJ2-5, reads DTGVSQNPRHKITKRGQNVTFRCDPISEHNRLYWYRQTLGQGPEFLTYFQNEAQLEKSRLLSDRFSAERPKGSFSTLEIQRTEQGDSAMYLCASSPPQGTQYFGPGTRLLVL.

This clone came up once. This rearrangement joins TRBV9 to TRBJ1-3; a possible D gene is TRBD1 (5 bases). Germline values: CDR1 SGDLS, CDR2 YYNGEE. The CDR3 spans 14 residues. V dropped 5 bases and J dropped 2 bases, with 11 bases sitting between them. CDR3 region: CASSGGTPGNTIYF. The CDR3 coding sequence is TGTGCCAGCAGTGGAGGGACCCCTGGAAACACCATATATTTT.

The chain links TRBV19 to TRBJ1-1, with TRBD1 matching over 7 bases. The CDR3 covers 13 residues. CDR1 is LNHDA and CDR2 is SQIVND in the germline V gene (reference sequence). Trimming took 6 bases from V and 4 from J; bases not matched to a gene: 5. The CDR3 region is CASSVTGATEAFF. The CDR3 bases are TGTGCCAGTAGCGTTACAGGGGCCACTGAAGCTTTCTTT. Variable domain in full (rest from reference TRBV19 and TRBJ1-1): DGGITQSPKYLFRKEGQNVTLSCEQNLNHDAMYWYRQDPGQGLRLIYYSQIVNDFQKGDIAEGYSVSREKKESFPLTVTSAQKNPTAFYLCASSVTGATEAFFGQGTRLTVV.